This entry lists 20 T cell receptor beta chains sequenced from one sample in a study of vaccination and CD4 T cells after COVID-19. Sequencing of the DNA from cultured CD4+ T cells was carried out with the Oncomine TCR Beta short-read assay. TCRdb reprocessed the PCR reads via MiXCR and lists one record per CDR3 protein. The repertoire holds about 16,000 distinct CDR3 sequences, roughly 60% seen once, with nearly 7.5% in the top ten. Stated treatment: roughly 11-day PBMC culture with coronavirus spike peptide pools or control peptides (ViraFEST assay). The antigens for these receptors are not known. What was sequenced was CD4+ T cells from blood, cultured in vitro. The receptor source for this set is a human donor who had recovered from COVID-19.

The rearrangement links TRBV18 to TRBJ2-3; TRBD2 aligns across 10 bases. CDR1 is KGHSH and CDR2 is LQKENI in the germline V gene. This CDR3 has 17 residues. After removal of 3 bases from V and 6 bases from J, the junction contained 12 bases not matched to a gene. CDR3 coding DNA: TGTGCCAGCTCACCGACGATAGCGGGGGGCCGCCGGGATACGCAGTATTTT. Its protein product is CASSPTIAGGRRDTQYF. Drawing the rest from reference TRBV18 and TRBJ2-3, the complete variable domain is NAGVMQNPRHLVRRRGQEARLRCSPMKGHSHVYWYRQLPEEGLKFMVYLQKENIIDESGMPKERFSAEFPKEGPSILRIQQVVRGDSAAYFCASSPTIAGGRRDTQYFGPGTRLTVL.

J is TRBJ1-1 and V is TRBV20-1; TRBD1 might be the D (6 bases). Germline values: CDR1 DFQATT, CDR2 SNEGSKA (reference sequence). This CDR3 spans 12 amino acids. The V and J ends lost 4 bases and 7 bases respectively, with 13 bases between them. Here the CDR3 reads CSAMIQGREAFF. DNA of the CDR3: TGCAGTGCTATGATACAGGGTCGTGAAGCTTTCTTT.

This clonotype was counted a few times. The rearrangement joins TRBV20-1 to TRBJ1-3; D is ambiguous. The CDR3 has 13 residues. The V end lost 5 bases, the J end lost 4 bases, and 12 bases lay between the germline ends. Germline V gives CDR1 DFQATT, CDR2 SNEGSKA (reference sequence). The CDR3 spells CSAVEDRGNTIYF. The CDR3 nucleotides are TGCAGTGCTGTAGAAGACCGAGGAAACACCATATATTTT.

The rearrangement joins TRBV2 to TRBJ2-7; TRBD2 aligns across 8 bases. Germline V gene lookup returns CDR1 SNHLY and CDR2 FYNNEI. Trimming cost V 3 bases and J 3 bases; bases outside gene matches: 4. This CDR3 is built from 14 residues. The CDR3 region is CASSDAGGGYEQYF. The CDR3 DNA reads TGTGCCAGCAGTGATGCGGGAGGAGGCTACGAGCAGTACTTC.

Concerning this clonotype itself: Given the absence of the conserved phenylalanine or tryptophan at the CDR3 end, a read error is likely. CDR3 in DNA: TGTGCCAGCAGCCCCAGGGATTTTCGGGTTACCGGTGGCTACACCTTG. It yields the protein CASSPRDFRVTGGYTL. The gene calls are TRBV7-6 and TRBJ1-2, with D possibly being TRBD1 (5 bases). Germline CDR1 reads SGHVS; CDR2 reads FNYEAQ. The CDR3 sequence is 16 residues long. The germline V and J ends were trimmed by 5 bases and 7 bases, with 23 bases remaining between them.

The gene calls are TRBV19 and TRBJ1-1, with D uncertain. Trimming pared 4 bases from V and 9 bases from J, leaving 18 bases between. The CDR3 runs to 14 residues. The germline V gene encodes CDR1 LNHDA and CDR2 SQIVND (reference sequence). The DNA for the CDR3 is TGTGCCAGTAGTACCCCGCTTTACCTACCCCAAGCTTTCTTT. This codes for CASSTPLYLPQAFF. Looking up the rest from reference TRBV19 and TRBJ1-1 gives the full variable domain: DGGITQSPKYLFRKEGQNVTLSCEQNLNHDAMYWYRQDPGQGLRLIYYSQIVNDFQKGDIAEGYSVSREKKESFPLTVTSAQKNPTAFYLCASSTPLYLPQAFFGQGTRLTVV.

The rearrangement uses TRBV30 and TRBJ2-3; D might be TRBD1 (5 bases). The CDR3 is 14 residues long. V lost 0 bases to trimming and J lost 0 bases, with 7 bases between them. From germline, CDR1 is GTSNPN and CDR2 SVGIG (reference sequence). The CDR3 nucleotides are TGTGCCTGGAGTGTGGGGCTCAGCACAGATACGCAGTATTTT. Its translation is CAWSVGLSTDTQYF.

V and J are TRBV5-8 and TRBJ2-1; 11 nucleotides align to TRBD1. Trimming removed 2 bases from V and 8 bases from J; junction bases left unmatched: 9. Germline CDR1 and CDR2: SGHTS and YDEGEE. This CDR3 contains 16 residues. CDR3 DNA sequence: TGTGCCAGCAGCTTAACCGGGACAGGGGGTTGGGATGAGCAGTTCTTC. It is translated as CASSLTGTGGWDEQFF.

CDR3 protein: CASSGELGSPLHF. CDR3 bases: TGTGCCAGCAGTGGAGAGTTGGGCTCACCCCTCCACTTT. The chain uses TRBV2 and TRBJ1-6; the D is unclear. The V gene lost 4 bases and the J gene lost 10 bases, with 11 bases spanning the gap. Germline-derived CDR1 and CDR2 are SNHLY and FYNNEI. There are 13 residues in the CDR3.

The V gene is TRBV5-1, the J gene TRBJ1-1, with 7 bases matching TRBD1. CDR1 and CDR2 (germline): SGHRS, YFSETQ. The CDR3 length is 14 residues. V lost 4 bases and J lost 5; bases outside the gene matches: 8. The DNA for the CDR3 is TGCGCCAGCAGCCGAGGGACAGTACGAACTGAAGCTTTCTTT. Translated: CASSRGTVRTEAFF. The variable domain in full, completed from reference TRBV5-1 and TRBJ1-1, reads KAGVTQTPRYLIKTRGQQVTLSCSPISGHRSVSWYQQTPGQGLQFLFEYFSETQRNKGNFPGRFSGRQFSNSRSEMNVSTLELGDSALYLCASSRGTVRTEAFFGQGTRLTVV.

The CDR3 region is CASSHREDYEQYF. The CDR3 region has the DNA TGTGCCAGCAGCCACAGGGAGGACTACGAGCAGTACTTC. The rearrangement uses TRBV6-1 and TRBJ2-7; D possibly uses TRBD1 or TRBD2 (6 bases each). From germline, CDR1 is MNHNS and CDR2 SASEGT. The V gene lost 6 bases and the J gene lost 3 bases, with 12 bases spanning the gap. This CDR3 has 13 residues.

This chain joins TRBV20-1 and TRBJ2-5, with TRBD1 as a possible D gene (5 bases). V lost 3 bases and J lost 6, with 20 bases in between. Germline loops: CDR1 DFQATT, CDR2 SNEGSKA (reference sequence). This CDR3 is 15 amino acids long. CDR3 DNA sequence: TGCAGTGCTAGGGGGCAGCCACCGTTGCGGCAGACCCAGTACTTC. As protein: CSARGQPPLRQTQYF.

This chain joins TRBV10-3 and TRBJ2-1; D is ambiguous. Germline lookup yields CDR1 ENHRY and CDR2 SYGVKD. V lost 3 bases and J lost 1, with 1 base in between. There are 12 residues in the CDR3. This chain's CDR3 is CAISESYNEQFF. CDR3 sequence (DNA): TGTGCCATCAGTGAATCCTACAATGAGCAGTTCTTC.

The genes are TRBV5-4 and TRBJ2-5; D is perhaps TRBD1 (5 bases). Trimming took off 2 bases at V and 1 base at J, with 9 bases between the two ends. CDR3 length equals 14 residues. CDR1 SGHNT and CDR2 YYREEE come from the germline V gene (reference sequence). CDR3 amino acids: CASSFGHRQETQYF. The CDR3 DNA follows: TGTGCCAGCAGCTTCGGACATCGCCAAGAGACCCAGTACTTC.

This clonotype was observed a single time. The genes are TRBV7-8 and TRBJ2-7, with TRBD2 matching over 8 bases. J gave up 0 bases and V 4 bases, and 5 bases lay outside the gene matches. In germline, CDR1 is SGHVS, CDR2 FQNEAQ. This CDR3 spans 15 amino acids. For the CDR3, the DNA is TGTGCCAGCAGCTCACTAGCGGTCAGCTCCTACGAGCAGTACTTC. Amino acids: CASSSLAVSSYEQYF.

This clonotype has more than one count but fewer than ten. The chain links TRBV28 to TRBJ2-5; either TRBD1 or TRBD2 may supply D (6 bases each). The CDR3 extends over 14 amino acids. Per germline, CDR1 MDHEN and CDR2 SYDVKM. V was shortened by 3 bases and J by 5 bases, with 13 bases between the two germline ends. The CDR3 DNA is TGTGCCAGCAGTTTCTTGGGGGCGGGGGAGACCCAGTACTTC. It codes for CASSFLGAGETQYF.

The chain combines TRBV20-1 with TRBJ2-7; TRBD1 matches 8 bases. Germline values: CDR1 DFQATT, CDR2 SNEGSKA (reference sequence). The length of the CDR3 is 16 residues. The ends lost 3 bases at V and 5 bases at J; junction bases unmatched: 15. The CDR3 nucleotides are TGCAGTGCTAGTGTTACAGGGGGAGGAGTGCTCCACGAGCAGTACTTC. Amino acids: CSASVTGGGVLHEQYF.

The chain employs TRBV30 and TRBJ1-2; D call uncertain. V lost 3 bases to trimming and J lost 4 bases, with 12 bases between them. Germline V CDR1 and CDR2: GTSNPN, SVGIG (reference sequence). This CDR3 is 13 amino acids long. The CDR3 bases are TGTGCCTGGAGCCTCGGGTGGGCCTATGGCTACACCTTC. Protein sequence: CAWSLGWAYGYTF. The whole variable domain, filled in from reference TRBV30 and TRBJ1-2, reads SQTIHQWPATLVQPVGSPLSLECTVEGTSNPNLYWYRQAAGRGLQLLFYSVGIGQISSEVPQNLSASRPQDRQFILSSKKLLLSDSGFYLCAWSLGWAYGYTFGSGTRLTVV.

The rearrangement joins TRBV7-2 to TRBJ1-2; D unclear. The V and J ends lost 5 bases and 0 bases respectively, with 4 bases between them. This CDR3 spans 12 amino acids. CDR1 and CDR2 (germline): SGHTA, FQGNSA. The CDR3 spells CASSPANYGYTF. In DNA, the CDR3 is TGTGCCAGCAGCCCTGCTAACTATGGCTACACCTTC.

The chain couples TRBV6-1 to TRBJ1-1, with D perhaps matching TRBD1 (5 bases). This CDR3 comprises 14 residues. Trimming removed 9 bases at V and 1 base at J, with 15 bases between. Germline CDR1 is MNHNS and CDR2 is SASEGT. CDR3 region: CASKGWRENTEAFF. In DNA, the CDR3 is TGTGCCAGTAAGGGGTGGCGGGAGAACACTGAAGCTTTCTTT.